These T cell receptor beta chains were read from a single sample in a study of blood T cell repertoires in COVID-19. Sequenced by immunoSEQ multiplex PCR; TCRdb stores in-frame clones only, minus some. The table has some 130,000 clones, 88% seen once; the top ten hold about 9.3%. Sequences were obtained from peripheral blood. The receptor source for this set is a man between 50 and 59 years old with acute or convalescent COVID-19. CDR3s include the opening cysteine and the closing phenylalanine or tryptophan.

V gene: TRBV7-9
J gene: TRBJ1-1
CDR3 protein: CASSLDRETEAFF

V gene: TRBV4-1
J gene: TRBJ1-1
CDR3 protein: CASSQEFLAGRAFF

V gene: TRBV19
J gene: TRBJ2-3
CDR3 protein: CASRGLEGSSDTQYF

V gene: TRBV18
J gene: TRBJ1-1
CDR3 protein: CASSGQNTEAFF

V gene: TRBV5-1
J gene: TRBJ1-3
CDR3 protein: CASSPQGALNTIYF

V gene: TRBV5-1
J gene: TRBJ2-2
CDR3 protein: CASSVGQGAGTGELFF

V gene: TRBV29-1
J gene: TRBJ2-3
CDR3 protein: CSVDRDTDTQYF

V gene: TRBV5-6
J gene: TRBJ1-6
CDR3 protein: CASSPGYSPLHF

V gene: TRBV11-2
J gene: TRBJ1-1
CDR3 protein: CASSPPGLQPDTEAFF

V gene: TRBV2
J gene: TRBJ1-1
CDR3 protein: CASSLEIQNTEAFF

V gene: TRBV9
J gene: TRBJ2-3
CDR3 protein: CASSPSGGPDTQYF

V gene: TRBV5-1
J gene: TRBJ2-1
CDR3 protein: CASSLLGGSYNEQFF

V gene: TRBV7-2
J gene: TRBJ1-5
CDR3 protein: CASSRRGWPQHF

V gene: TRBV24-1
J gene: TRBJ2-2
CDR3 protein: CATSAGVETGELFF

V gene: TRBV7-9
J gene: TRBJ1-5
CDR3 protein: CASSSQENAQPQHF

V gene: TRBV6-2/TRBV6-3
J gene: TRBJ1-1
CDR3 protein: CASSTRGLGTEAFF

V gene: TRBV6-2/TRBV6-3
J gene: TRBJ1-5
CDR3 protein: CASSYGGNSNQPQHF

V gene: TRBV10-3
J gene: TRBJ1-1
CDR3 protein: CAISESRGTEAFF

V gene: TRBV3-1/TRBV3-2
J gene: TRBJ1-1
CDR3 protein: CASSRTRDIEAFF

V gene: TRBV18
J gene: TRBJ1-1
CDR3 protein: CASSPIGTGGNTEAFF

V gene: TRBV7-3
J gene: TRBJ1-2
CDR3 protein: CASSLGTNYGYTF

V gene: TRBV18
J gene: TRBJ2-1
CDR3 protein: CASSPSLAEYNEQFF

V gene: TRBV4-1
J gene: TRBJ2-1
CDR3 protein: CASRSSAGGYNEQFF

V gene: TRBV5-4
J gene: TRBJ2-1
CDR3 protein: CASSSRTGSSYNEQFF

V gene: TRBV7-2
J gene: TRBJ1-1
CDR3 protein: CASSDYQGITEAFF

V gene: TRBV16
J gene: TRBJ1-2
CDR3 protein: CASSRPSRTRGRGRMGYGYTF

V gene: TRBV7-9
J gene: TRBJ1-2
CDR3 protein: CASSPGIPQLYGYTF

V gene: TRBV9
J gene: TRBJ2-2
CDR3 protein: CASSVDSYRGRAGELFF

V gene: TRBV27
J gene: TRBJ2-1
CDR3 protein: CASRGTGGYNEQFF

V gene: TRBV5-1
J gene: TRBJ2-1
CDR3 protein: CASSLGADNEQFF

V gene: TRBV28
J gene: TRBJ1-5
CDR3 protein: CASREGGDQPQHF

V gene: TRBV5-8
J gene: TRBJ2-7
CDR3 protein: CASSNPGQGSYEQYF

V gene: TRBV5-4
J gene: TRBJ1-6
CDR3 protein: CASSLGTGTGGNSPLHF

V gene: TRBV2
J gene: TRBJ2-5
CDR3 protein: CASRGDVETQYF

V gene: TRBV7-2
J gene: TRBJ1-6
CDR3 protein: CASLLGGGGPLHF

V gene: TRBV4-2
J gene: TRBJ1-4
CDR3 protein: CASSPRGQLNEKLFF

V gene: TRBV6-5
J gene: TRBJ1-2
CDR3 protein: CASSSGTGARGYTF

V gene: TRBV24-1
J gene: TRBJ2-5
CDR3 protein: CATSDAGKVETQYF

V gene: TRBV7-2
J gene: TRBJ2-7
CDR3 protein: CASSPLGGVSYEQYF

V gene: TRBV6-2/TRBV6-3
J gene: TRBJ1-5
CDR3 protein: CASSPEDSLTDGNQPQHF

V gene: TRBV3-1/TRBV3-2
J gene: TRBJ2-2
CDR3 protein: CASKYGGGELFF

V gene: TRBV6-1
J gene: TRBJ1-1
CDR3 protein: CASSFRQGAFF

V gene: TRBV10-3
J gene: TRBJ1-6
CDR3 protein: CAISESIWDRENSPLHF

V gene: TRBV5-8
J gene: TRBJ2-3
CDR3 protein: CASSLRLASTSTDTQYF

V gene: TRBV13
J gene: TRBJ1-1
CDR3 protein: CASSPERAGYTEAFF

V gene: TRBV14
J gene: TRBJ1-2
CDR3 protein: CASSQDTFTGVGGYTF